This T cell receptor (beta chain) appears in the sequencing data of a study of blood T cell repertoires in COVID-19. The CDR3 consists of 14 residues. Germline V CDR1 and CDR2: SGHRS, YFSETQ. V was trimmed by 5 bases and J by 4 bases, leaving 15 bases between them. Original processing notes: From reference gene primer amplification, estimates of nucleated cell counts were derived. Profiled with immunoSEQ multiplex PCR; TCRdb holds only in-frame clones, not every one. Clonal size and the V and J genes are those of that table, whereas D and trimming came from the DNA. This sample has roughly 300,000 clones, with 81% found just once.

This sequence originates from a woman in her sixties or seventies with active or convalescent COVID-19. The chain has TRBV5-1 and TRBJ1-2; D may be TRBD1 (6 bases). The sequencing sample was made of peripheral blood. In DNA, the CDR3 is TGCGCCAGCAGTCCAGGCAGGGACATCTATGGCTACACCTTC. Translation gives CASSPGRDIYGYTF.